This T cell receptor (beta chain) was obtained from a study of cytotoxic CD8 clonotypes in ibrutinib-treated CLL. Points on this clone: Its target is unknown.

This CDR3 is 15 amino acids long. Germline V CDR1 and CDR2: SGHAT, FQNNGV. V gave up 2 bases and J gave up 0 bases, with 11 bases separating them. Target depth was 1 in 200,000 to 1 in 1 million T cells, about 10x per clonotype. Some clones are missing from TCRdb's copy, which holds only in-frame ones; the method was immunoSEQ multiplex PCR. This sample has roughly 18,000 clones, with approximately 81% found just once. Broader study findings: Investigators sampled sustained-remission and progressing patients at differing times. Having risen at ibrutinib response, clonality had fallen back toward baseline by progression. Starting clonality was above that of age-matched healthy donors and tracked circulating CD8+ T-cell counts.

The chain couples TRBV11-2 to TRBJ2-7; D is possibly TRBD2 (6 bases). Sequencing was performed on PBMCs, taken before ibrutinib treatment. The source is a human donor with chronic lymphocytic leukemia. The CDR3 protein is CASSLFRGDSYEQYF. CDR3 bases: TGTGCCAGCAGCTTATTTCGCGGGGACTCCTACGAGCAGTACTTC.